This T cell receptor (beta chain) was sequenced for a study of cytomegalovirus exposure and HLA in healthy donors. General study results and limits: Most observed TCR sequences were rare, whereas some public TCRs were detected in many donors. According to the study, roughly 160 TCR beta chains were cytomegalovirus-associated.

The germline CDR1 and CDR2 sequences are ENHRY and SYGVKD. The CDR3 is 15 amino acids. The junction had 19 bases not matched to a gene; V was cut back by 10 bases and J by 11 bases. 60 Vbeta and 13 Jbeta primers were used in PCR. Per the authors' pipeline: In a later analysis, 79 million or so unique TCR beta chains included roughly 11 million shared by two or more donors. Method: immunoSEQ multiplex PCR; TCRdb's copy keeps in-frame clones and lacks some. V, J and clone size were drawn from that table, and D and trimming were deduced from the DNA. In the table there are 150,000 to 200,000 clones, about 90% of which are singletons. Notes on this clone: Its specificity is not known.

The material sequenced was PBMCs. The clonotype was recovered from a boy under 10 years old in good health and CMV-seronegative. This sequence joins TRBV10-3 and TRBJ2-2; 7 nucleotides agree with TRBD1. The DNA for the CDR3 is TGTGCCACCTATCACCCAACCTTGGACAGGATCGAGCTGTTTTTT. Translation gives CATYHPTLDRIELFF.